This T cell receptor (beta chain) was recorded in a study of cytomegalovirus exposure and HLA in healthy donors. Researchers ran the PCR with 60 Vbeta and 13 Jbeta primers. Using immunoSEQ multiplex PCR, the repertoire was profiled, and TCRdb retains in-frame clones only, with some absent. This table holds over 100,000 clones. The CDR3 extends over 15 amino acids. V lost 5 bases and J lost 8, with 16 bases in between. CDR1 and CDR2 from the germline V gene are MNHEY and SMNVEV (reference sequence). Sequences were obtained from PBMCs. This TCR came from a man aged 30 to 45 in good health and CMV-seronegative. V and J are TRBV27 and TRBJ1-6; D possibly corresponds to TRBD1 (5 bases). This CDR3 reads CASSREGGGYSPLHF. The CDR3 DNA follows: TGTGCCAGCAGTAGAGAGGGCGGGGGATATTCACCCCTCCACTTT.